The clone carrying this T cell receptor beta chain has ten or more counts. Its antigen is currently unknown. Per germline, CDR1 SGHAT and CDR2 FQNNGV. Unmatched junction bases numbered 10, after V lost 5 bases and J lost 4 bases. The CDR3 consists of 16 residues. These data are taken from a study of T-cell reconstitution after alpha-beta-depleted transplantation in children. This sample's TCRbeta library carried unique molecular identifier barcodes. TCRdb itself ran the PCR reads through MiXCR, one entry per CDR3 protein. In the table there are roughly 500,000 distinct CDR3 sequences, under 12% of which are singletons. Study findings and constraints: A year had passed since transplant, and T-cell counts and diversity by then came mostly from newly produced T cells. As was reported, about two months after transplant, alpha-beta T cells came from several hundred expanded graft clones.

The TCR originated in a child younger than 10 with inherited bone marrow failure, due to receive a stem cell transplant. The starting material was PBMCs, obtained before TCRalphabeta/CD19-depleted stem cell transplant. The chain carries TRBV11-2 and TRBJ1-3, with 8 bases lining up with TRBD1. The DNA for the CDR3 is TGTGCCAGCAGCCGGACAGGGATCGGTCTGGGAAACACCATATATTTT. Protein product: CASSRTGIGLGNTIYF.